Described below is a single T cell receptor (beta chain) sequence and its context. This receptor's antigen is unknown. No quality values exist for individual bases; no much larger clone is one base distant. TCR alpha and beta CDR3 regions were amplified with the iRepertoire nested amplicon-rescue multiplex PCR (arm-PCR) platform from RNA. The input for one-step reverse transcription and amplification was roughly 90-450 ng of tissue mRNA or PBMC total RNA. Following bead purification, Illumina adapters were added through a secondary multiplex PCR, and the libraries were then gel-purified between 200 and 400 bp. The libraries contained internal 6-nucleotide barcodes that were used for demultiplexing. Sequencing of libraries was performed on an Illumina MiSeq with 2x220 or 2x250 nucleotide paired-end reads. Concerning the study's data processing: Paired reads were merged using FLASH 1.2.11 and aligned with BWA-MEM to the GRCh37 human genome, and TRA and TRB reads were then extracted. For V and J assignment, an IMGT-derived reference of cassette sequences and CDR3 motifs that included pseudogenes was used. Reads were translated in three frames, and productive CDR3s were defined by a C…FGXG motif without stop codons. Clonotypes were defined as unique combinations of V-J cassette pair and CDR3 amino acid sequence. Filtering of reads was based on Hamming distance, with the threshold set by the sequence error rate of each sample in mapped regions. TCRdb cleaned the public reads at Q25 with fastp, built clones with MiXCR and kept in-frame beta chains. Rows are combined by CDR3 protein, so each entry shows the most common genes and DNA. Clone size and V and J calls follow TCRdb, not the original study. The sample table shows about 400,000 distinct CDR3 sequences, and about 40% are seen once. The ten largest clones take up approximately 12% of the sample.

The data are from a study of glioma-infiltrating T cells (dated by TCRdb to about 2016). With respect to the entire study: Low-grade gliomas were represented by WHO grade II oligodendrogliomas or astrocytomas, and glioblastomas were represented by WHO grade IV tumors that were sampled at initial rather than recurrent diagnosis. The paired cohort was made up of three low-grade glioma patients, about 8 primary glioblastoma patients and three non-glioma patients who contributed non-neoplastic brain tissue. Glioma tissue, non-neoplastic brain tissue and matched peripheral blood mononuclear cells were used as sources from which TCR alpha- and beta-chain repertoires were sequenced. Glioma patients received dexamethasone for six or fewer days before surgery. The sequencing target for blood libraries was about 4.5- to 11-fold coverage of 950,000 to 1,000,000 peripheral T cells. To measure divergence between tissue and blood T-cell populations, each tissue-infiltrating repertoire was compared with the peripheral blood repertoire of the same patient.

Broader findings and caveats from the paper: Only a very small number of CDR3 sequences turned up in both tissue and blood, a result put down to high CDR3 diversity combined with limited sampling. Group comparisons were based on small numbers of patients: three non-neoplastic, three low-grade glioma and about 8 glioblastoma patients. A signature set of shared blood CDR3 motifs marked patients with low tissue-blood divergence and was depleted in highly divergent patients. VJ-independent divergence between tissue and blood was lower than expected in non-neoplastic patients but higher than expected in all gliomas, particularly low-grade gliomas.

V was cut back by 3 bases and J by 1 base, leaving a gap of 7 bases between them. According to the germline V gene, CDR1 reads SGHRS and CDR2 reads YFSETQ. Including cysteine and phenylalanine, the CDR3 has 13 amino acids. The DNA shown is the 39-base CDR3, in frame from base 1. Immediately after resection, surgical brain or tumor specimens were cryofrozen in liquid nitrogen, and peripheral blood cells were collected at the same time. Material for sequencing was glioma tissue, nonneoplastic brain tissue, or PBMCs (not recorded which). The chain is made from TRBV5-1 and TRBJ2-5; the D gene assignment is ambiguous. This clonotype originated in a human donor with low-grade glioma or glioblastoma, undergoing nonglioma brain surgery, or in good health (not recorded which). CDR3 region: CASSSLSQETQYF. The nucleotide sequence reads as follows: TGCGCCAGCAGCTCGCTCTCCCAAGAGACCCAGTACTTC.